This T cell receptor beta chain was obtained from a study of blood T cell repertoires in COVID-19. Study-level information: Samples came from the United States, Italy and Spain, spanning acute and convalescent COVID-19. Sources were T cells, B-cell-depleted T cells, or PBMCs; the material itself was cDNA or gDNA.

Per the original data handling: Amplification of reference gene primers provided the estimated nucleated cell counts. Data came from immunoSEQ multiplex PCR; TCRdb stores just in-frame clones and leaves some out. V and J calls and clone size are as listed in that table; D and trimming were resolved from the DNA. The data hold about 51,000 clones, with 86% observed a single time. The CDR3 has 15 amino acids. Germline V gives CDR1 MNHEY, CDR2 SVGEGT. The V and J ends lost 5 bases and 7 bases, in that order; junction bases with no gene match: 11. The gene calls are TRBV6-2 or TRBV6-3 and TRBJ1-1; the match to TRBD1 covers 9 bases. Sequencing was performed on peripheral blood. The receptor comes from an elderly man with active COVID-19. CDR3 DNA: TGTGCCAGCAGTCAACAGGGGGCCGGGCGGAGTGAAGCTTTCTTT. Translation gives CASSQQGAGRSEAFF.